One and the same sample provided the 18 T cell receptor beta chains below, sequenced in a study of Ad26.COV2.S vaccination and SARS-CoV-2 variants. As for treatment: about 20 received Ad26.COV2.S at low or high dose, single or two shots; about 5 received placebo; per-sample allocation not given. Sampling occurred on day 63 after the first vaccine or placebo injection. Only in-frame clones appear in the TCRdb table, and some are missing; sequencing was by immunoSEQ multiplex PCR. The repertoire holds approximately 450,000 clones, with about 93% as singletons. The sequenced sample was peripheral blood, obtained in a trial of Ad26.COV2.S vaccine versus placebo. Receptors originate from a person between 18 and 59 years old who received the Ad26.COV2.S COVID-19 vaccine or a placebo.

CDR3 nucleotides: TGTGCCAGCAGTGATCGTCAGTACAGGGTGGGCGAGACCCAGTACTTC. Its protein product is CASSDRQYRVGETQYF. This sequence joins TRBV2 and TRBJ2-5; D is perhaps TRBD1 (6 bases). Germline assignment: CDR1 SNHLY and CDR2 FYNNEI. The CDR3 has 16 amino acids. The V and J ends lost 3 bases and 5 bases respectively, with 19 bases between them.

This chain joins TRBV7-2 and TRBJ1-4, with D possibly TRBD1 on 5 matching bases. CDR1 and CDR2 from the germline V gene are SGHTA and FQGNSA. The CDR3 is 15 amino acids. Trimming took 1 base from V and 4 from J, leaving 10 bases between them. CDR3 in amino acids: CASSLGGTVNEKLFF. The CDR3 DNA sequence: TGTGCCAGCAGCTTAGGTGGGACTGTTAATGAAAAACTGTTTTTT.

CDR3 residues: CASSPQGLFPLHF. The CDR3 region has the DNA TGTGCCAGCTCACCACAGGGGCTTTTCCCCCTCCACTTT. The gene calls are TRBV18 and TRBJ1-6; maybe TRBD1 (5 bases). The V gene lost 1 base and the J gene lost 13 bases, with 11 bases spanning the gap. Germline loops: CDR1 KGHSH, CDR2 LQKENI. This CDR3 comprises 13 residues.

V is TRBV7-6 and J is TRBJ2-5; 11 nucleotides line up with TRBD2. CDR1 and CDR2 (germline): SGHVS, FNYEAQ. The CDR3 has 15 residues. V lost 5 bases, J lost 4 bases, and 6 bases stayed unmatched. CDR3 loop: CASSVGSGRVETQYF. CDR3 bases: TGTGCCAGCAGCGTTGGTAGCGGGAGGGTAGAGACCCAGTACTTC.

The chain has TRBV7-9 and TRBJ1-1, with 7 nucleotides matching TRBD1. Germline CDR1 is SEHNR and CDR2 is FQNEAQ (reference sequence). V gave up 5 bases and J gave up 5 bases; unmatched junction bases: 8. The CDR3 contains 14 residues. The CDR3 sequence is CASSRWTGKTEAFF. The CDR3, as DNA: TGTGCCAGCAGCCGGTGGACAGGCAAGACTGAAGCTTTCTTT.

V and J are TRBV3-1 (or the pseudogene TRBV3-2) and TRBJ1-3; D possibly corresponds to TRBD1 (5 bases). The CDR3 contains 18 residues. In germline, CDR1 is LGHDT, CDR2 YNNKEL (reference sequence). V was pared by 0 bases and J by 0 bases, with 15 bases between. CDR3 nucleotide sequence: TGTGCCAGCAGCCAAGAGGGACTCCGGTTCCTCTCTGGAAACACCATATATTTT. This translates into CASSQEGLRFLSGNTIYF.

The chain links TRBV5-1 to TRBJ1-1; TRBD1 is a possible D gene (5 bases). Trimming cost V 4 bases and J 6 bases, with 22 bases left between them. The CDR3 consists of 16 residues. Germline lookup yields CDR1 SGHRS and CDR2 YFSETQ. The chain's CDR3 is CASSRTGGLEAPEAFF. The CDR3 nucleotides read TGCGCCAGCAGCCGGACCGGGGGGTTAGAGGCCCCTGAAGCTTTCTTT.

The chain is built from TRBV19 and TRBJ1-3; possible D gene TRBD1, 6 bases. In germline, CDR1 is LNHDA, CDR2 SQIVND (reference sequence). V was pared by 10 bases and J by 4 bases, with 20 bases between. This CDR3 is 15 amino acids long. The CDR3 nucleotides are TGTGCCACCCGGCCGTCGGGGGCAGGGGGAAACACCATATATTTT. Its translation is CATRPSGAGGNTIYF.

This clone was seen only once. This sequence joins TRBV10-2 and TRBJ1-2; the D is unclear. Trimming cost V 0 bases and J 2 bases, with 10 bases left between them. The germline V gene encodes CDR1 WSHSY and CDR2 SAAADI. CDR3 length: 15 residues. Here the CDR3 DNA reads TGCGCCAGCAGTGAGTCGTCAGTCGTCAACTATGGCTACACCTTC. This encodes CASSESSVVNYGYTF.

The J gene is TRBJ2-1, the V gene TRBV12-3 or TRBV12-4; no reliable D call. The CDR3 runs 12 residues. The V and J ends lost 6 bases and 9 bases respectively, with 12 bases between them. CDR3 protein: CASRDPAIEQFF. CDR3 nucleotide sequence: TGTGCCAGCAGGGATCCAGCAATTGAGCAGTTCTTC.

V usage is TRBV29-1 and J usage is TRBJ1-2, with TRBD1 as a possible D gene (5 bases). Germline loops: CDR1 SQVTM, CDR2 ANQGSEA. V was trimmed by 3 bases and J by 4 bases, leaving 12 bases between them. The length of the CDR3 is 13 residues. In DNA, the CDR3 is TGCAGCGTTGATTACGGGGGTGTCTATGGCTACACCTTC. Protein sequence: CSVDYGGVYGYTF.

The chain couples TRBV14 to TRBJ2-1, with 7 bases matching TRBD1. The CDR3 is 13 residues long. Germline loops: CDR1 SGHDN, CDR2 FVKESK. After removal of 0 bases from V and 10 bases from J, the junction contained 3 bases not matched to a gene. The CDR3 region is CASSQEVTGEQFF. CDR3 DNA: TGTGCCAGCAGCCAAGAGGTGACAGGGGAGCAGTTCTTC.

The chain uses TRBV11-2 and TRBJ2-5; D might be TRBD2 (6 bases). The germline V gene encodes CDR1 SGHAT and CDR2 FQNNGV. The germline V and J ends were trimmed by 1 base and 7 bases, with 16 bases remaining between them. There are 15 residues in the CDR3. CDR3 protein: CASSLGTPGVATQYF. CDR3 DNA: TGTGCCAGCAGCTTAGGGACCCCGGGAGTTGCGACCCAGTACTTC.

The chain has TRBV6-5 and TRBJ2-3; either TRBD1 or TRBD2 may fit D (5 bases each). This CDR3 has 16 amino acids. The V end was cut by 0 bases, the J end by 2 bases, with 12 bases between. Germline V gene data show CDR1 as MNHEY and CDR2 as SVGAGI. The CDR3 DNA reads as TGTGCCAGCAGTTACTCCGGGACCCTGTCCACAGATACGCAGTATTTT. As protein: CASSYSGTLSTDTQYF.

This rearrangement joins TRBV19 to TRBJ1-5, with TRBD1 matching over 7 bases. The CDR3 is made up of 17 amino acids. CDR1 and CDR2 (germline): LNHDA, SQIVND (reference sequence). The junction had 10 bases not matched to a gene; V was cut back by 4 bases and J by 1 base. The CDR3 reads CASSKGAGELSNQPQHF. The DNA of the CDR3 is TGTGCCAGTAGTAAGGGGGCAGGGGAATTGAGCAATCAGCCCCAGCATTTT.

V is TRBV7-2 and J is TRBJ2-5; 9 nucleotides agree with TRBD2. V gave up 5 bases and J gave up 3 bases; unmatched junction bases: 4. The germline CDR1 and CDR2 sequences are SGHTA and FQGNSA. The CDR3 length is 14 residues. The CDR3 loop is CASSPRLAEETQYF. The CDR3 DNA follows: TGTGCCAGCAGCCCGAGACTAGCGGAAGAGACCCAGTACTTC.

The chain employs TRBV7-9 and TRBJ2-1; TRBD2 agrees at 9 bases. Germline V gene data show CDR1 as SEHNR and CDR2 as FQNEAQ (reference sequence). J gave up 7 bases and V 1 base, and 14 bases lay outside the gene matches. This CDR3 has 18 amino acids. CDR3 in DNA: TGTGCCAGCAGCTTAGTGGGGTTCGTGGGGACTAGCTTTAATGAGCAGTTCTTC. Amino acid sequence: CASSLVGFVGTSFNEQFF.

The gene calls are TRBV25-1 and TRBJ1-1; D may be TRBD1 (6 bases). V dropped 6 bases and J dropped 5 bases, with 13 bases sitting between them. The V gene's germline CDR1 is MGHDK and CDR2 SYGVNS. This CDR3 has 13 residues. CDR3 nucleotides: TGTGCCAGCAGGGACACAGGGCGTACTGAAGCTTTCTTT. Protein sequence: CASRDTGRTEAFF.